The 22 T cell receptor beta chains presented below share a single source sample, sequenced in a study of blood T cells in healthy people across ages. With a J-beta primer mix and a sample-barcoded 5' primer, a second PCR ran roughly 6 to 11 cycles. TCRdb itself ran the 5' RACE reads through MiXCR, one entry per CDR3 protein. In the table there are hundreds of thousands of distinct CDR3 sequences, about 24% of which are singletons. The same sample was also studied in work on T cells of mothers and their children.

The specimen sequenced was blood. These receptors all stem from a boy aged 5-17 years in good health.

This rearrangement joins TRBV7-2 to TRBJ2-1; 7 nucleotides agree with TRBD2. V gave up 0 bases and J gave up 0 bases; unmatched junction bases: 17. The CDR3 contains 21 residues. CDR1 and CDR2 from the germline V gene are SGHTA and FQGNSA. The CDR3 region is CASSLAKGKVPGGLSYNEQFF. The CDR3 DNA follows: TGTGCCAGCAGCTTAGCGAAGGGTAAGGTTCCGGGAGGCCTCTCCTACAATGAGCAGTTCTTC.

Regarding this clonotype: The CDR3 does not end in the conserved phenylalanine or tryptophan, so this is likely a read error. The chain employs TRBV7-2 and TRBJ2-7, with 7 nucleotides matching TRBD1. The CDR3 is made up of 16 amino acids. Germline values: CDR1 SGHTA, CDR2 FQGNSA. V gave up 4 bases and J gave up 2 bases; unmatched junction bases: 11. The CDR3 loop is CASSSHGTETTYEQYL. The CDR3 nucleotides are TGTGCCAGCAGCTCCCATGGGACAGAGACGACCTACGAGCAGTACTTG.

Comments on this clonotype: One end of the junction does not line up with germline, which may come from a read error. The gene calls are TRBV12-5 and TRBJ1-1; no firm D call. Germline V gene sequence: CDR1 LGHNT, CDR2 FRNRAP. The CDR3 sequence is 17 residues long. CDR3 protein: CVSGLVAQMARDTEAFF. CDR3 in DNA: TGTGTTAGTGGTTTGGTGGCGCAGATGGCGCGGGACACTGAAGCTTTCTTT.

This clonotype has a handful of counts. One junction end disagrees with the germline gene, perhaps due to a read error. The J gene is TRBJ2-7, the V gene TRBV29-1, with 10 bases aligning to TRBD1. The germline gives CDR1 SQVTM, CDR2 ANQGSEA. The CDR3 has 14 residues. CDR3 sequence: CSVGDRGGSCEQYF. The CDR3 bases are TGCAGCGTGGGGGACAGGGGAGGATCCTGCGAGCAGTACTTC.

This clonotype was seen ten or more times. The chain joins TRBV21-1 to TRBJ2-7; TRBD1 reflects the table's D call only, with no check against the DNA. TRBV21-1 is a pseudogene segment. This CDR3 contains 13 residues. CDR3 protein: CASGQLDGYEQYF. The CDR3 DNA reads TGTGCCAGCGGACAGCTGGATGGTTACGAGCAGTACTTC.

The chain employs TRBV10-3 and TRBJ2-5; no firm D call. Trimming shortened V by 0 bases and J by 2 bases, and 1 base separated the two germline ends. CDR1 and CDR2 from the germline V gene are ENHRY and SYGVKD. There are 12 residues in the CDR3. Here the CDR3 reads CAISESQETQYF. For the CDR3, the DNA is TGTGCCATCAGTGAGTCTCAAGAGACCCAGTACTTC.

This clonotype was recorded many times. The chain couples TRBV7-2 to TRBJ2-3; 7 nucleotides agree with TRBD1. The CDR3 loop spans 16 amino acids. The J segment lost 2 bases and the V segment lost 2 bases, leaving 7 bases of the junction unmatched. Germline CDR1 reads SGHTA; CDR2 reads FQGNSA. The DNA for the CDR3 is TGTGCCAGCAGCTTATACATGACAGGGTCCACAGATACGCAGTATTTT. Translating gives CASSLYMTGSTDTQYF.

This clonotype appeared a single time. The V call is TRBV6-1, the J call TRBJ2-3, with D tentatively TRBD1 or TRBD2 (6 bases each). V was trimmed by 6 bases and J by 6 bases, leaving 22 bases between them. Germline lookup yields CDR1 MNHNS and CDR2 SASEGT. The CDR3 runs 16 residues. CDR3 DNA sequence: TGTGCCAGCAGAACGAGTGGGGGGCAGGGCATCGATACGCAGTATTTT. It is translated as CASRTSGGQGIDTQYF.

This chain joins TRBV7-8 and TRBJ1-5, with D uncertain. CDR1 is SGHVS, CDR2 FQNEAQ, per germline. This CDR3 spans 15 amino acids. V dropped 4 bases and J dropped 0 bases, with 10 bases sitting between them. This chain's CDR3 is CASSSDETSNQPQHF. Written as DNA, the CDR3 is TGTGCCAGCAGCTCCGACGAGACTAGCAATCAGCCCCAGCATTTT.

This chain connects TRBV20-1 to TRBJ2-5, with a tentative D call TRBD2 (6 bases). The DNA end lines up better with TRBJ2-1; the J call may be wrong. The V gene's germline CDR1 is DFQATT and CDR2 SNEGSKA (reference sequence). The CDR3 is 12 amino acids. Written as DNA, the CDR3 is TGCAGTGCTCGGGAGATTTACGATGAGCAGTTCTTC. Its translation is CSAREIYDEQFF.

CDR3 region: CSVEVAGYEQYV. CDR3 in DNA: TGCAGCGTTGAAGTCGCCGGGTACGAGCAGTACGTC. The V gene is TRBV29-1, the J gene TRBJ2-7; D is uncertain. Trimming removed 1 base from V and 4 bases from J, with 8 bases in between. This CDR3 is built from 12 residues. Germline-derived CDR1 and CDR2 are SQVTM and ANQGSEA.

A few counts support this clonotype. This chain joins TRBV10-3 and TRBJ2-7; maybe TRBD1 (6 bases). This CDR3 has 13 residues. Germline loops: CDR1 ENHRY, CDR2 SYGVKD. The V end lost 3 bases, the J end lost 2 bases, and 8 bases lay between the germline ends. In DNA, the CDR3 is TGTGCCATCAGTGACAGGGGAGCCTACGAGCAGTACTTC. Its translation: CAISDRGAYEQYF.

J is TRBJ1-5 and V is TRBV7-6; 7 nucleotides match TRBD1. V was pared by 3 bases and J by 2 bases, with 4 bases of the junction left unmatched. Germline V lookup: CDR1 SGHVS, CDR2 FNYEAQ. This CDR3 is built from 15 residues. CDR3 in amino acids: CASSFMQGGNQPQHF. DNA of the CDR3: TGTGCCAGCAGCTTTATGCAGGGGGGCAATCAGCCCCAGCATTTT.

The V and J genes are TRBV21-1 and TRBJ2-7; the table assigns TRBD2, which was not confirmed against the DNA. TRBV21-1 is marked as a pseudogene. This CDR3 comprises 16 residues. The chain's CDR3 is CASLYSRDSGFYEQYF. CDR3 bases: TGTGCCAGCCTCTACTCCAGGGATAGTGGGTTTTACGAGCAGTACTTC.

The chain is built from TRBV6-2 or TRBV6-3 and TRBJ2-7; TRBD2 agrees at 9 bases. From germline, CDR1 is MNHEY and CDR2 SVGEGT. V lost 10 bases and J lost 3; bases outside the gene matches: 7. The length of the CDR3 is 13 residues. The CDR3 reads CATQLAGDYEQYF. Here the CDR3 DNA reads TGTGCCACCCAATTAGCGGGAGACTACGAGCAGTACTTC.

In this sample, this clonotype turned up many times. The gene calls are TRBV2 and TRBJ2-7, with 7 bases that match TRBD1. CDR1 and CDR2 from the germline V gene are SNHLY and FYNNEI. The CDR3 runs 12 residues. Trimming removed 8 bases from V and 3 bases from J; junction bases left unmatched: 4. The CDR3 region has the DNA TGTGCCAGCCGGGACAGCTACTACGAGCAGTACTTC. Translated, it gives CASRDSYYEQYF.

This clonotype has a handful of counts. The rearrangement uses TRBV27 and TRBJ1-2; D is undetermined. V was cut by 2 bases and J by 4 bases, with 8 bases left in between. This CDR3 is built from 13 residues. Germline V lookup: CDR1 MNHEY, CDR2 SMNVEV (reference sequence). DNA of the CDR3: TGTGCCAGCAGTTTAGGCCCAAGCTATGGCTACACCTTC. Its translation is CASSLGPSYGYTF.

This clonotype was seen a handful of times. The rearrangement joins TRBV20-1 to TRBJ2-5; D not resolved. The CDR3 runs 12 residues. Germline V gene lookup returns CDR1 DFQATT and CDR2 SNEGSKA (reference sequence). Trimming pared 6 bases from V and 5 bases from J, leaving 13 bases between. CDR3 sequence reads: CSARAVKETQYF. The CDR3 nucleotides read TGCAGTGCACGGGCGGTCAAGGAGACCCAGTACTTC.

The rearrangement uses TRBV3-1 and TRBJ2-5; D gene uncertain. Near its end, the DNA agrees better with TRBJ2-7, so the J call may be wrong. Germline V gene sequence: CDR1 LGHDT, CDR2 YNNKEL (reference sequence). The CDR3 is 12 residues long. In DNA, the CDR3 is TGTGCCAGCAGCCACGAAGGGTTCGAGCAGTACTTC. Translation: CASSHEGFEQYF.

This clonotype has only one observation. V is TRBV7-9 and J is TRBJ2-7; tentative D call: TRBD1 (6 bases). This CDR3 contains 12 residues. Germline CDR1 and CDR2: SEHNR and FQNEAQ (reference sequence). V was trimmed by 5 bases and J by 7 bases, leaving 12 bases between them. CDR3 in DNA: TGTGCCAGCAGCGCACAGGGTCCTGAGCAGTACTTC. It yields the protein CASSAQGPEQYF.

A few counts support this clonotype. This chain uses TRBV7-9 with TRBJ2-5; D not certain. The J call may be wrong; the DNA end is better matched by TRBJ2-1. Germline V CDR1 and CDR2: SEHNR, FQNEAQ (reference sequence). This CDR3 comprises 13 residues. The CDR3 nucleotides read TGTGCCAGCAGCTTAATAGATAGGGATGAGCAGTTCTTC. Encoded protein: CASSLIDRDEQFF.

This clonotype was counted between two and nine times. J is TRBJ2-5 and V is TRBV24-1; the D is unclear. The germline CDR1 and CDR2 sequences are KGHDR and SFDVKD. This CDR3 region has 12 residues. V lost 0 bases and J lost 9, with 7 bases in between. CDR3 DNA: TGTGCCACCAGTGATTTGGGACCGGCCCAGTACTTC. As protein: CATSDLGPAQYF.